These 32 T cell receptor beta chains came from one sample sequenced in a study of stem cell transplantation in POMP-related autoinflammatory disease (dated by TCRdb to about 2021). Library preparation employed the immunoSEQ multiplex PCR assay. TCRdb limited this immuneACCESS table to in-frame rearrangements with V and J called. A share of clones is missing; checked studies link under half to unresolved V genes, and the rest is unexplained. The sample profile shows some 65,000 clones; about nine tenths of them were found once. The leading ten clones occupy roughly 0.7% of the sample. The time point tag for this specimen amounts to: after hematopoietic stem cell transplant. Sequenced here: CD4+ T cells from PBMCs, sampled after stem cell transplantation. The origin of the receptors is a human patient with POMP-related autoinflammation and immune dysregulation (PRAID). Following transplantation, part of the T cell population may be supplied by the graft donor rather than the patient.

Details on this clone: This same CDR3 is encoded by further DNA sequences in the sample. The rearrangement joins TRBV7-3 to TRBJ2-5; D call uncertain. The CDR3 loop spans 13 amino acids. CDR1 and CDR2 from the germline V gene are SGHTA and FQGTGA. V was pared by 1 base and J by 5 bases, with 8 bases between. As DNA, the CDR3 is TGTGCCAGCAGCTTAAGTCTGGGGGAGACCCAGTACTTC. It translates to CASSLSLGETQYF.

CDR3 protein: CASSQTGRGGYTF. The CDR3 nucleotides are TGTGCCAGCAGCCAGACAGGGCGGGGAGGCTACACCTTC. This sequence joins TRBV5-4 and TRBJ1-2, with TRBD1 matching over 7 bases. CDR1 SGHNT and CDR2 YYREEE come from the germline V gene (reference sequence). The CDR3 is made up of 13 amino acids. V was pared by 4 bases and J by 8 bases, with 8 bases of the junction left unmatched.

This chain uses TRBV2 with TRBJ1-2; the match to TRBD1 covers 7 bases. The CDR3 has 14 amino acids. Per the germline V gene, CDR1 is SNHLY and CDR2 is FYNNEI. After removal of 4 bases from V and 8 bases from J, the junction contained 10 bases not matched to a gene. The CDR3 nucleotides are TGTGCCAGCAGTGTCGGACAGGAACTTGACGGCTACACCTTC. Translating gives CASSVGQELDGYTF.

J is TRBJ2-3 and V is TRBV7-8; possibly TRBD1 for D (5 bases). With 0 bases removed from V and 6 bases from J, the gap between germline ends came to 10 bases. The CDR3 is made up of 14 amino acids. In germline, CDR1 is SGHVS, CDR2 FQNEAQ. The DNA for the CDR3 is TGTGCCAGCAGCTTAGCGTCAGGGCGGGATACGCAGTATTTT. Its translation: CASSLASGRDTQYF.

This chain joins TRBV7-9 and TRBJ2-2, with TRBD1 matching over 7 bases. The germline gives CDR1 SEHNR, CDR2 FQNEAQ (reference sequence). There are 16 residues in the CDR3. The J segment lost 2 bases and the V segment lost 5 bases, leaving 8 bases of the junction unmatched. In nucleotides, the CDR3 is TGTGCCAGCAGCCTGACAGGGATCAGTAACACCGGGGAGCTGTTTTTT. Translated, it gives CASSLTGISNTGELFF.

The chain recombines TRBV5-1 with TRBJ2-1, with 7 bases lining up with TRBD1. Germline CDR1 and CDR2: SGHRS and YFSETQ. Germline trimming cut 3 bases from V and 0 bases from J; bases unmatched to any gene: 6. The CDR3 is 16 residues long. This chain's CDR3 is CASSSSGTASYNEQFF. Written as DNA, the CDR3 is TGCGCCAGCAGCTCGTCCGGGACAGCCTCCTACAATGAGCAGTTCTTC.

The chain couples TRBV28 to TRBJ2-7; tentative D call: TRBD1 (6 bases). The V end lost 5 bases, the J end lost 2 bases, and 16 bases lay between the germline ends. CDR3 length equals 15 residues. From germline, CDR1 is MDHEN and CDR2 SYDVKM. This CDR3 is CASSRGDKIAYEQYV. In nucleotides, the CDR3 is TGTGCCAGCAGTCGAGGGGACAAAATAGCCTACGAGCAGTACGTC.

The chain couples TRBV18 to TRBJ2-7; the D call may be TRBD1 or TRBD2 (5 bases each). The CDR3 has 16 amino acids. CDR1 and CDR2 from the germline V gene are KGHSH and LQKENI. The V end lost 1 base, the J end lost 1 base, and 14 bases lay between the germline ends. The CDR3 region has the DNA TGTGCCAGCTCACCACTAAATGGGGGAAGGTCCTACGAGCAGTACTTC. This translates into CASSPLNGGRSYEQYF. Full variable domain (rest looked up from reference TRBV18 and TRBJ2-7): NAGVMQNPRHLVRRRGQEARLRCSPMKGHSHVYWYRQLPEEGLKFMVYLQKENIIDESGMPKERFSAEFPKEGPSILRIQQVVRGDSAAYFCASSPLNGGRSYEQYFGPGTRLTVT.

The gene calls are TRBV28 and TRBJ1-5, with 7 bases fitting TRBD1. CDR3 size: 12 residues. Germline lookup yields CDR1 MDHEN and CDR2 SYDVKM. V lost 6 bases to trimming and J lost 9 bases; unmatched junction nucleotides: 5. The CDR3 sequence: CASSGNRGPQHF. CDR3 in DNA: TGTGCCAGCAGCGGGAACAGGGGGCCCCAGCATTTT.

This clone has only a few counts. The CDR3 DNA reads TGTGCCAGCAGCTTAGGGTTAACTGAAGCTTTCTTT. It is translated as CASSLGLTEAFF. The chain has TRBV7-9 and TRBJ1-1; D remains unclear. The V and J ends lost 1 base and 5 bases respectively, with 5 bases between them. The germline gives CDR1 SEHNR, CDR2 FQNEAQ (reference sequence). The CDR3 length is 12 residues.

In this sample, this clone turned up once. The chain joins TRBV6-5 to TRBJ2-1; TRBD1 matches 11 bases. The CDR3 runs to 16 residues. CDR1 and CDR2 (germline): MNHEY, SVGAGI. The trim removed 2 bases at V and 6 bases at J, leaving 6 bases unmatched. The CDR3 DNA reads as TGTGCCAGCAGTTACGTCCAAGGGACAGGGGGCAATGAGCAGTTCTTC. Amino acid sequence: CASSYVQGTGGNEQFF.

This sequence joins TRBV28 and TRBJ1-1; D remains unclear. This CDR3 spans 16 amino acids. V lost 0 bases, J lost 2 bases, and 13 bases lay in between. CDR1 MDHEN and CDR2 SYDVKM come from the germline V gene. CDR3 protein: CASSLWTPLLNTEAFF. The CDR3 DNA reads as TGTGCCAGCAGTTTATGGACACCCCTCCTAAACACTGAAGCTTTCTTT.

V and J are TRBV2 and TRBJ2-5; unclear D gene. The CDR3 consists of 14 residues. CDR1 and CDR2 from the germline V gene are SNHLY and FYNNEI. V was trimmed by 10 bases and J by 6 bases, leaving 21 bases between them. For the CDR3, the DNA is TGTGCCACCCTAAGGGAAGGACGGCAAAAGACCCAGTACTTC. This gives the protein CATLREGRQKTQYF.

The count of this clone is one. J is TRBJ2-1 and V is TRBV9; 8 bases align to TRBD2. CDR3 length: 16 amino acids. Trimming cost V 0 bases and J 1 base; bases outside gene matches: 3. Germline V CDR1 and CDR2: SGDLS, YYNGEE. The CDR3 region is CASSVEAGGSYNEQFF. The CDR3 nucleotides are TGTGCCAGCAGCGTAGAGGCGGGAGGTTCCTACAATGAGCAGTTCTTC.

The chain couples TRBV5-1 to TRBJ2-3, with TRBD1 identical over 10 bases. Germline V CDR1 and CDR2: SGHRS, YFSETQ. There are 15 residues in the CDR3. With 4 bases clipped from V and 6 bases from J, the junction kept 8 bases outside the gene matches. CDR3 residues: CASSHRDRGMDTQYF. The DNA for the CDR3 is TGCGCCAGCAGCCATCGGGACAGGGGTATGGATACGCAGTATTTT. The full variable domain, rest sourced from reference TRBV5-1 and TRBJ2-3, is KAGVTQTPRYLIKTRGQQVTLSCSPISGHRSVSWYQQTPGQGLQFLFEYFSETQRNKGNFPGRFSGRQFSNSRSEMNVSTLELGDSALYLCASSHRDRGMDTQYFGPGTRLTVL.

The V call is TRBV28, the J call TRBJ2-7; TRBD1 matches 7 bases. Germline lookup yields CDR1 MDHEN and CDR2 SYDVKM. The CDR3 extends over 14 amino acids. V shed 4 bases and J 5 bases; nucleotides not matched to a gene: 8. CDR3 sequence reads: CASSSPPTGNEQYF. The CDR3 DNA is TGTGCCAGCAGTTCCCCCCCGACAGGGAACGAGCAGTACTTC.

Only one count was recorded for this clone. The chain carries TRBV13 and TRBJ1-6, with TRBD1 as a possible D gene (6 bases). Trimming left V 0 bases short and J 1 base short, with 19 bases between. CDR1 is PRHDT and CDR2 is FYEKMQ in the germline V gene (reference sequence). The length of the CDR3 is 20 residues. Here the CDR3 DNA reads TGTGCCAGCAGCTTAGGATACAACCCGGGGGCGAAATCCTATAATTCACCCCTCCACTTT. Protein product: CASSLGYNPGAKSYNSPLHF. Full variable domain (missing parts from reference TRBV13 and TRBJ1-6): AAGVIQSPRHLIKEKRETATLKCYPIPRHDTVYWYQQGPGQDPQFLISFYEKMQSDKGSIPDRFSAQQFSDYHSELNMSSLELGDSALYFCASSLGYNPGAKSYNSPLHFGNGTRLTVT.

This chain links TRBV2 with TRBJ2-1; D unresolved. V was trimmed by 2 bases and J by 0 bases, leaving 8 bases between them. CDR3 length equals 15 residues. CDR1 is SNHLY and CDR2 is FYNNEI in the germline V gene. CDR3 amino acids: CASSEQSFSYNEQFF. CDR3 nucleotide sequence: TGTGCCAGCAGTGAACAGAGTTTCTCCTACAATGAGCAGTTCTTC.

The V gene is TRBV5-1, the J gene TRBJ2-7; 10 nucleotides agree with TRBD1. CDR1 is SGHRS, CDR2 YFSETQ, per germline. This CDR3 region has 14 residues. V shed 6 bases and J 7 bases; nucleotides not matched to a gene: 10. As DNA, the CDR3 is TGCGCCAGCACTCCAAGACAGGGGGCTAGAGAGCAGTACGTC. It translates to CASTPRQGAREQYV.

This sequence joins TRBV5-5 and TRBJ1-2, with D uncertain. Germline CDR1 is SGHKS and CDR2 is YYEKEE (reference sequence). Trimming took 0 bases from V and 0 from J, leaving 12 bases between them. This CDR3 is 16 amino acids long. CDR3 protein: CASSLDGRIANYGYTF. The CDR3, as DNA: TGTGCCAGCAGCTTGGATGGTAGGATCGCTAACTATGGCTACACCTTC.

The chain has TRBV28 and TRBJ1-3, with TRBD1 as a possible D gene (5 bases). Germline V gene data show CDR1 as MDHEN and CDR2 as SYDVKM. V was shortened by 10 bases and J by 0 bases, with 10 bases between the two germline ends. This CDR3 comprises 13 residues. This chain's CDR3 is CATRDGSGNTIYF. CDR3 coding DNA: TGTGCCACTAGGGACGGCTCTGGAAACACCATATATTTT.

DNA for the CDR3: TGTGCCAGCAGTTACTACCAACGAGCTTTCTTT. Protein product: CASSYYQRAFF. The chain links TRBV6-2 or TRBV6-3 to TRBJ1-1; D is uncertain. The germline CDR1 and CDR2 sequences are MNHEY and SVGEGT. The CDR3 is 11 amino acids. The V and J ends lost 1 base and 10 bases respectively, with 7 bases between them.

The CDR3 coding sequence is TGCGCCAGCAGTAGATCGGGGGGTGGTACAGATACGCAGTATTTT. It is translated as CASSRSGGGTDTQYF. This sequence joins TRBV5-1 and TRBJ2-3; TRBD2 agrees at 7 bases. The ends lost 5 bases at V and 3 bases at J; junction bases unmatched: 9. Germline-derived CDR1 and CDR2 are SGHRS and YFSETQ. This CDR3 has 15 amino acids.

The V call is TRBV15, the J call TRBJ2-3; 9 nucleotides line up with TRBD2. This CDR3 has 16 amino acids. Germline V gives CDR1 LNHNV, CDR2 YYDKDF (reference sequence). The junction had 5 bases not matched to a gene; V was cut back by 3 bases and J by 1 base. CDR3 DNA: TGTGCCACCAGCAGGCGGGGGGGGCGGGGCACAGATACGCAGTATTTT. Translating gives CATSRRGGRGTDTQYF. Looking up the rest from reference TRBV15 and TRBJ2-3 gives the full variable domain: DAMVIQNPRYQVTQFGKPVTLSCSQTLNHNVMYWYQQKSSQAPKLLFHYYDKDFNNEADTPDNFQSRRPNTSFCFLDIRSPGLGDTAMYLCATSRRGGRGTDTQYFGPGTRLTVL.

Turning to this clone: Other nucleotide sequences in the sample specify the same CDR3. J is TRBJ2-5 and V is TRBV7-9, with D uncertain. The germline V gene encodes CDR1 SEHNR and CDR2 FQNEAQ (reference sequence). The V and J ends lost 1 base and 2 bases respectively, with 5 bases between them. The CDR3 has 13 amino acids. As DNA, the CDR3 is TGTGCCAGCAGCTTAGGGCTACAAGAGACCCAGTACTTC. This encodes CASSLGLQETQYF.

The V and J genes are TRBV19 and TRBJ2-2; no definite D call. The CDR3 is made up of 15 amino acids. The V end was cut by 3 bases, the J end by 3 bases, with 11 bases between. Germline-derived CDR1 and CDR2 are LNHDA and SQIVND (reference sequence). CDR3 residues: CASSILNRYTGELFF. Written as DNA, the CDR3 is TGTGCCAGTAGTATTTTGAACAGATACACCGGGGAGCTGTTTTTT.

The chain employs TRBV20-1 and TRBJ2-5, with 8 positions matching TRBD2. The CDR3 has 14 amino acids. Germline values: CDR1 DFQATT, CDR2 SNEGSKA (reference sequence). V was clipped by 3 bases and J by 2 bases; unmatched bases: 5. The CDR3 protein is CSASPAGAQETQYF. The CDR3 DNA reads as TGCAGTGCTAGTCCAGCGGGGGCTCAAGAGACCCAGTACTTC.

This clone was picked up one time. The chain recombines TRBV19 with TRBJ1-5, with 7 bases that match TRBD1. The CDR3 totals 14 residues. Germline loops: CDR1 LNHDA, CDR2 SQIVND (reference sequence). V was clipped by 6 bases and J by 1 base; unmatched bases: 3. The CDR3 is CASRTTGSNQPQHF. Written as DNA, the CDR3 is TGTGCCAGTAGGACGACAGGGAGCAATCAGCCCCAGCATTTT.

This clone qualifies as medium-sized. V is TRBV7-9 and J is TRBJ2-7; 7 positions agree with TRBD1. The V segment lost 2 bases and the J segment 5 bases; nucleotides outside the gene matches: 12. CDR1 SEHNR and CDR2 FQNEAQ come from the germline V gene (reference sequence). The CDR3 has 16 amino acids. In DNA form, the CDR3 reads TGTGCCAGCAGCTTATTTTGGGGGCAGGGGGACCACGAGCAGTACTTC. It specifies CASSLFWGQGDHEQYF.

The genes are TRBV4-1 and TRBJ2-3; a possible D gene is TRBD1 (6 bases). This CDR3 contains 14 residues. The V gene lost 4 bases and the J gene lost 2 bases, with 10 bases spanning the gap. CDR1 and CDR2 from the germline V gene are MGHRA and YSYEKL. The chain's CDR3 is CASSLGQFTDTQYF. The CDR3 DNA follows: TGCGCCAGCAGCCTGGGACAATTCACAGATACGCAGTATTTT.

CDR3 sequence (DNA): TGCAGCGTTAGAATTAGCGGGGGGAAAAACATTCAGTACTTC. Protein: CSVRISGGKNIQYF. The gene calls are TRBV29-1 and TRBJ2-4, with 10 bases aligning to TRBD2. This CDR3 has 14 amino acids. CDR1 and CDR2 from the germline V gene are SQVTM and ANQGSEA. The V and J ends lost 5 bases and 4 bases, in that order; junction bases with no gene match: 5. Filled out from reference TRBV29-1 and TRBJ2-4, the complete variable domain reads SAVISQKPSRDICQRGTSLTIQCQVDSQVTMMFWYRQQPGQSLTLIATANQGSEATYESGFVIDKFPISRPNLTFSTLTVSNMSPEDSSIYLCSVRISGGKNIQYFGAGTRLSVL.

This chain joins TRBV11-3 and TRBJ2-2; 11 nucleotides line up with TRBD2. J was trimmed by 7 bases and V by 4 bases; bases with no gene match: 8. Germline V gives CDR1 SGHNT, CDR2 YENEEA. This CDR3 has 16 amino acids. DNA of the CDR3: TGTGCCAGCAGCTCAATAGCGGGGGGGCCCGACGGGGAGCTGTTTTTT. Its protein product is CASSSIAGGPDGELFF. Looking up the rest from reference TRBV11-3 and TRBJ2-2 gives the full variable domain: EAGVVQSPRYKIIEKKQPVAFWCNPISGHNTLYWYLQNLGQGPELLIRYENEEAVDDSQLPKDRFSAERLKGVDSTLKIQPAELGDSAVYLCASSSIAGGPDGELFFGEGSRLTVL.